The sequence of this TCR beta chain was determined in a study of T cell repertoires in cytomegalovirus infection. The overall study: Use of recently identified HLA-C-restricted and well-studied HLA-B-restricted CMV epitopes was part of the study. Both CMV infection and a matching HLA type were indicated by public TCR beta signatures. Overall study findings and caveats: HLA-C-restricted CMV clonotypes gave the most frequent clonotype in two of eight donors. Summed public TCR beta family frequency identified CMV carriers bearing the relevant HLA.

Concerning this clonotype: What it binds is unknown. At one end, the junction sequence differs from germline, possibly due to a read error.

The CDR3 consists of 15 residues. Germline V gene lookup returns CDR1 MNHEY and CDR2 SVGAGI. TCRdb analysed the reads with MiXCR anew, one entry per CDR3 protein. The table has approximately 770,000 distinct CDR3 sequences, about 29% seen once. The V call is TRBV6-5, the J call TRBJ2-7, with D possibly being TRBD2 (6 bases). Specimen: cultured CD8+ T cells from PBMCs, collected from culture after CMV antigen stimulation. The clonotype comes from a human donor in good health (CMV status not recorded). Some clones in this sample may be carry-over from other donors' samples. Here the CDR3 reads CASSYGLGDSHEQYF. The CDR3 nucleotides are TGTGCCAGCAGTTACGGTCTGGGGGACTCCCACGAGCAGTACTTC.